These 13 T cell receptor beta chains were sequenced from one sample in a study of T cells in Graves' hyperthyroidism and ophthalmopathy. The investigators amplified TCR beta CDR3 regions from RNA transcripts. The HTBI primer set drove a first-round RT-PCR of the TCR CDR3. One entry per CDR3 protein results from TCRdb running MiXCR on the multiplex PCR reads. The table shows hundreds of thousands of distinct CDR3 sequences, with less than 25% occurring only once. The specimen was blood. The receptor set was obtained from a man younger than 40 with Graves' ophthalmopathy.

The chain couples TRBV5-1 to TRBJ2-5; D possibly corresponds to TRBD2 (7 bases). Deletions cut 4 bases from V and 1 base from J, with 17 bases between. The germline V gene has CDR1 SGHRS and CDR2 YFSETQ. The CDR3 covers 16 residues. The CDR3 region is CASSPGAAGPQETQYF. In nucleotides, the CDR3 is TGCGCCAGCAGCCCGGGGGCAGCGGGACCCCAAGAGACCCAGTACTTC.

This clonotype occurred many times. The chain has TRBV20-1 and TRBJ1-4, with D perhaps matching TRBD1 (6 bases). The germline V and J ends were trimmed by 0 bases and 8 bases, with 7 bases remaining between them. The germline CDR1 and CDR2 sequences are DFQATT and SNEGSKA (reference sequence). The CDR3 has 12 amino acids. The chain's CDR3 is CSARDDREKLFF. The CDR3 DNA follows: TGCAGTGCTAGAGACGACAGGGAAAAACTGTTTTTT.

The V gene is TRBV10-3, the J gene TRBJ1-2; 7 bases fit TRBD1. V dropped 0 bases and J dropped 5; count of bases not matched to a gene: 6. The CDR3 covers 15 residues. Germline V CDR1 and CDR2: ENHRY, SYGVKD. The CDR3 spells CAISESMWDSYGYTF. The CDR3 nucleotides are TGTGCCATCAGTGAGTCGATGTGGGACAGTTATGGCTACACCTTC.

The chain has TRBV27 and TRBJ2-5, with 10 nucleotides matching TRBD2. Germline assignment: CDR1 MNHEY and CDR2 SMNVEV (reference sequence). CDR3 length: 15 residues. V was pared by 2 bases and J by 6 bases, with 6 bases of the junction left unmatched. The CDR3 sequence: CASSLELAGRQTQYF. CDR3 sequence (DNA): TGTGCCAGCAGTTTAGAACTAGCGGGACGCCAGACCCAGTACTTC.

This clonotype was found many times. The gene calls are TRBV6-1 and TRBJ2-7; 14 bases line up with TRBD2. The CDR3 spans 16 residues. Germline loops: CDR1 MNHNS, CDR2 SASEGT. Germline trimming cut 2 bases from V and 6 bases from J; bases unmatched to any gene: 6. CDR3 coding DNA: TGTGCCAGCAGTGAACAGGGGGGGACTAGCGGGAGCGAGCAGTACTTC. It yields the protein CASSEQGGTSGSEQYF.

The sample holds many counts of this clonotype. This chain links TRBV28 with TRBJ2-1; a possible D gene is TRBD1 (6 bases). Trimming left V 3 bases short and J 4 bases short, with 22 bases between. The germline gives CDR1 MDHEN, CDR2 SYDVKM. The length of the CDR3 is 18 residues. CDR3 coding DNA: TGTGCCAGCAGTTTTTACCCCCGCAGGGGACAATCTTACAATGAGCAGTTCTTC. The encoded protein is CASSFYPRRGQSYNEQFF.

Points on this clonotype: The junction differs from germline at one of its ends, possibly a read error. The chain carries TRBV6-1 and TRBJ2-1; possibly TRBD2 for D (6 bases). This CDR3 has 11 residues. CDR1 and CDR2 from the germline V gene are MNHNS and SASEGT. This CDR3 is CPGESYNEQFF. The CDR3, as DNA: TGCCCGGGAGAAAGCTACAATGAGCAGTTCTTC.

This sequence joins TRBV15 and TRBJ2-6, with D perhaps TRBD2 (5 bases). The CDR3 is 16 amino acids. V gave up 3 bases and J gave up 1 base, with 10 bases separating them. Germline CDR1 and CDR2: LNHNV and YYDKDF (reference sequence). The CDR3 is CATSSPGVSGANVLTF. The CDR3 DNA reads as TGTGCCACCAGCAGCCCCGGGGTATCTGGGGCCAACGTCCTGACTTTC.

This clonotype was seen at least ten times. This sequence joins TRBV28 and TRBJ2-2, with D perhaps matching TRBD2 (7 bases). The CDR3 is 14 residues long. CDR1 is MDHEN, CDR2 SYDVKM, per germline. V gave up 5 bases and J gave up 7 bases, with 14 bases separating them. CDR3 in DNA: TGTGCCAGCAGTAGAGCAGGGGAGGGCGGGGAGCTGTTTTTT. Its translation is CASSRAGEGGELFF.

This chain connects TRBV30 to TRBJ2-6; D call uncertain. This CDR3 contains 16 residues. V was shortened by 5 bases and J by 2 bases, with 16 bases between the two germline ends. Germline assignment: CDR1 GTSNPN and CDR2 SVGIG (reference sequence). DNA of the CDR3: TGTGCCTGGTTCCGTTGGGCGCCTACTGGGGCCAACGTCCTGACTTTC. This codes for CAWFRWAPTGANVLTF.

A few counts support this clonotype. CDR3 sequence reads: CASSSRGVLAGEAGELFF. The CDR3 region has the DNA TGTGCCAGCAGCTCCCGGGGGGTGCTAGCGGGAGAAGCCGGGGAGCTGTTTTTT. This chain joins TRBV11-2 and TRBJ2-2; TRBD2 agrees at 10 bases. The CDR3 has 18 residues. V dropped 4 bases and J dropped 6; count of bases not matched to a gene: 14. The germline V gene has CDR1 SGHAT and CDR2 FQNNGV. Based on the CDR3 plus reference TRBV11-2 and TRBJ2-2, the full variable domain is EAGVAQSPRYKIIEKRQSVAFWCNPISGHATLYWYQQILGQGPKLLIQFQNNGVVDDSQLPKDRFSAERLKGVDSTLKIQPAKLEDSAVYLCASSSRGVLAGEAGELFFGEGSRLTVL.

The V call is TRBV29-1, the J call TRBJ2-2; perhaps TRBD2 as D (5 bases). Germline V gene sequence: CDR1 SQVTM, CDR2 ANQGSEA. There are 15 residues in the CDR3. V was pared by 6 bases and J by 6 bases, with 20 bases between. CDR3 protein: CSVEKSGGNSGELFF. The DNA of the CDR3 is TGCAGCGTAGAAAAGTCAGGAGGCAACTCCGGGGAGCTGTTTTTT.

In its sample, this clonotype was seen many times. The chain couples TRBV28 to TRBJ2-7, with 8 bases that match TRBD1. J lost 2 bases, V lost 5 bases, and 5 bases had no gene match. There are 14 residues in the CDR3. Germline CDR1 reads MDHEN; CDR2 reads SYDVKM. The CDR3, as DNA: TGTGCCAGCAGTACGCGGACAGGGACCTACGAGCAGTACTTC. Protein product: CASSTRTGTYEQYF.